This TCR beta chain emerged from a study of Graves' ophthalmopathy and Graves' hyperthyroidism. RNA transcripts were the template, and TCR beta CDR3 regions were amplified from them. First-round RT-PCR relied on HTBI primers, and a second-round multiplex PCR came next. TCRdb independently ran MiXCR on the multiplex PCR reads; one entry per CDR3 protein. Among roughly 400,000 distinct CDR3 sequences listed, roughly 18% were seen once. This clonotype was detected many times. What it recognizes is unknown. Study conclusions and caveats: With 60% to 71% sensitivity and more than 72% specificity, the model predicted ophthalmopathy progression.

The CDR3 loop spans 12 amino acids. Trimming took off 1 base at V and 2 bases at J, with 6 bases between the two ends. The germline V gene encodes CDR1 DFQATT and CDR2 SNEGSKA (reference sequence). The sample consisted of peripheral blood. The chain couples TRBV20-1 to TRBJ2-7, with no clear D. The receptor's source is a woman younger than 35 with Graves' ophthalmopathy. CDR3 loop: CSARVGPYEQYF. CDR3 in DNA: TGCAGTGCTAGAGTTGGCCCCTACGAGCAGTACTTC.